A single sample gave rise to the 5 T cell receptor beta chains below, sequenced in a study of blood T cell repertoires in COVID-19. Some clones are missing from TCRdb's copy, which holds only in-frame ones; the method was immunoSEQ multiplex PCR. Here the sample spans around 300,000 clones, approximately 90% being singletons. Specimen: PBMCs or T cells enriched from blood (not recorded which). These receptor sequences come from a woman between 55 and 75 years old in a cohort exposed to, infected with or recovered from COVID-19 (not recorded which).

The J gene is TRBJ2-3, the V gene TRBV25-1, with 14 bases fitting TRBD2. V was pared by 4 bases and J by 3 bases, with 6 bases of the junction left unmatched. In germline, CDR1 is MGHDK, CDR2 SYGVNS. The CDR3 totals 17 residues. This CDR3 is CASSVLTSGRATDTQYF. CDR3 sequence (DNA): TGTGCCAGCAGTGTACTGACTAGCGGGAGGGCAACAGATACGCAGTATTTT. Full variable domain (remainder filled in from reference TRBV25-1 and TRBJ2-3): EADIYQTPRYLVIGTGKKITLECSQTMGHDKMYWYQQDPGMELHLIHYSYGVNSTEKGDLSSESTVSRIRTEHFPLTLESARPSHTSQYLCASSVLTSGRATDTQYFGPGTRLTVL.

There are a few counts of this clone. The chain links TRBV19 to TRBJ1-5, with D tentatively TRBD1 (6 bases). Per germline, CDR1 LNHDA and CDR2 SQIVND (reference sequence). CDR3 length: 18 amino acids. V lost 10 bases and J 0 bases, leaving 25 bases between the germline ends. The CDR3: CATTLEFGTQYSNQPQHF. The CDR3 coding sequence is TGTGCCACCACATTGGAATTTGGGACACAGTATAGCAATCAGCCCCAGCATTTT.

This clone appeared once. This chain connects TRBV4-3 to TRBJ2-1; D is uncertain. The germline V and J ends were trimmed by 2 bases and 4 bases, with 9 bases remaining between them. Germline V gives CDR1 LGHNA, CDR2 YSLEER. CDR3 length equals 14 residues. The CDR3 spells CASSQSSRYNEQFF. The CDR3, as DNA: TGCGCCAGCAGCCAATCGAGTCGTTACAATGAGCAGTTCTTC.

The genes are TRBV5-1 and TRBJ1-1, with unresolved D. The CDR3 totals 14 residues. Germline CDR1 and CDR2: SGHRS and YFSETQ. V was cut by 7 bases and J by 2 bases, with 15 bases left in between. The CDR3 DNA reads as TGCGCCAGCGGCGAGGGAGCCATCAACACTGAAGCTTTCTTT. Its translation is CASGEGAINTEAFF.

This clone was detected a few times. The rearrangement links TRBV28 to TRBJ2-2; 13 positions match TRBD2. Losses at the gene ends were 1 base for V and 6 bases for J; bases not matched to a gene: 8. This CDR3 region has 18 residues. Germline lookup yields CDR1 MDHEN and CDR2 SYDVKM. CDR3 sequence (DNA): TGTGCCAGCAGTTTATCCTCCCCTGGACTAGCGGGAGCCGGGGAGCTGTTTTTT. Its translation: CASSLSSPGLAGAGELFF.